Below, 8 T cell receptor beta chains from the same sample are listed, as sequenced in a study of cytomegalovirus exposure and HLA in healthy donors. The PCR had 60 Vbeta and 13 Jbeta primers. Libraries were prepared by immunoSEQ multiplex PCR; TCRdb keeps only in-frame clonotypes and omits some of them. The sample includes 200,000 to 250,000 clones, around 76% of them seen just once. Sample: PBMCs. Receptors were obtained from a woman aged 40 to 55 in good health and CMV-seropositive.

The rearrangement links TRBV4-3 to TRBJ2-3; 9 nucleotides align to TRBD1. Per the germline V gene, CDR1 is LGHNA and CDR2 is YSLEER. CDR3 size: 16 residues. J lost 6 bases, V lost 0 bases, and 7 bases had no gene match. The CDR3 DNA reads as TGCGCCAGCAGCCAAGATCATTTACAGGGGGCCGATACGCAGTATTTT. Its protein product is CASSQDHLQGADTQYF.

This clone has a handful of counts. The chain joins TRBV9 to TRBJ2-5; D not certain. The V gene lost 3 bases and the J gene lost 5 bases, with 14 bases spanning the gap. This CDR3 contains 14 residues. Germline-derived CDR1 and CDR2 are SGDLS and YYNGEE. The DNA for the CDR3 is TGTGCCAGCAGCGCCCTTGTTATTAGTGAGACCCAGTACTTC. Translated: CASSALVISETQYF.

The rearrangement joins TRBV28 to TRBJ2-5, with 7 bases that match TRBD1. Germline CDR1 reads MDHEN; CDR2 reads SYDVKM. Trimming removed 5 bases from V and 2 bases from J; junction bases left unmatched: 5. This CDR3 is 14 amino acids long. CDR3 protein: CASSPEDRQETQYF. The CDR3 DNA follows: TGTGCCAGCAGTCCTGAGGACAGGCAAGAGACCCAGTACTTC.

The V call is TRBV11-2, the J call TRBJ1-1; D is possibly TRBD1 (5 bases). This CDR3 comprises 14 residues. The V end lost 3 bases, the J end lost 2 bases, and 10 bases lay between the germline ends. Germline-derived CDR1 and CDR2 are SGHAT and FQNNGV. The CDR3: CASSFTGANTEAFF. CDR3 DNA sequence: TGTGCCAGCAGCTTTACAGGCGCCAACACTGAAGCTTTCTTT.

The chain carries TRBV19 and TRBJ1-1, with TRBD1 matching over 9 bases. CDR3 length: 14 residues. The ends lost 7 bases at V and 1 base at J; junction bases unmatched: 4. Germline V CDR1 and CDR2: LNHDA, SQIVND (reference sequence). CDR3 residues: CASIPGQGNTEAFF. CDR3 in DNA: TGTGCCAGTATTCCGGGACAGGGGAACACTGAAGCTTTCTTT. Combining the CDR3 with reference TRBV19 and TRBJ1-1 gives the whole variable domain DGGITQSPKYLFRKEGQNVTLSCEQNLNHDAMYWYRQDPGQGLRLIYYSQIVNDFQKGDIAEGYSVSREKKESFPLTVTSAQKNPTAFYLCASIPGQGNTEAFFGQGTRLTVV.

This rearrangement joins TRBV7-3 to TRBJ2-1, with D possibly being TRBD2 (6 bases). Germline values: CDR1 SGHTA, CDR2 FQGTGA. V lost 4 bases, J lost 8 bases, and 12 bases lay in between. The CDR3 length is 13 residues. The CDR3 coding sequence is TGTGCCAGCAGCTCGTCGCGGGGACATGAGCAGTTCTTC. Translation: CASSSSRGHEQFF.

V and J are TRBV9 and TRBJ2-1, with 9 positions matching TRBD2. From germline, CDR1 is SGDLS and CDR2 YYNGEE. V shed 0 bases and J 11 bases; nucleotides not matched to a gene: 12. The CDR3 loop spans 16 amino acids. CDR3 sequence reads: CASSVGIGAGGMKQFF. CDR3 in DNA: TGTGCCAGCAGCGTAGGAATTGGAGCGGGGGGAATGAAGCAGTTCTTC.

In its sample, this clone was seen a few times. The rearrangement uses TRBV5-1 and TRBJ2-3, with TRBD2 identical over 9 bases. Germline V gene data show CDR1 as SGHRS and CDR2 as YFSETQ. The CDR3 loop spans 17 amino acids. V lost 3 bases, J lost 3 bases, and 11 bases stayed unmatched. DNA of the CDR3: TGCGCCAGCAGCTCCTTAGCAGCGGGGGGTGTGACAGATACGCAGTATTTT. Translated: CASSSLAAGGVTDTQYF.